One and the same sample provided the 30 T cell receptor beta chains below, sequenced in a study of tumor-infiltrating lymphocytes in primary liver carcinoma. RNA was extracted from whole blood without cell sorting, alongside germline DNA. The investigators made TCR beta cDNA from roughly 0.45 ug total RNA, using a constant-region primer. A slightly modified ARM-PCR protocol with three nested multiplex PCR rounds produced these TCR beta libraries. Investigators reported that the first two PCR rounds, at roughly 11 cycles each, used TRBV1-TRBV30 forward primers with a C-beta reverse primer. From the multiplex PCR reads, TCRdb called clonotypes with MiXCR, one entry per CDR3 protein. Altogether approximately 320,000 distinct CDR3 sequences are present, approximately 54% being singletons, with the ten largest covering approximately 17%. Sequencing was carried out using peripheral blood. Receptors originate from a woman in her twenties or thirties with primary liver carcinoma and hepatitis B virus infection.

The chain carries TRBV25-1 and TRBJ2-3; D is perhaps TRBD2 (5 bases). Deletions cut 6 bases from V and 3 bases from J, with 13 bases between. The CDR3 extends over 14 amino acids. The germline gives CDR1 MGHDK, CDR2 SYGVNS. CDR3 sequence (DNA): TGTGCCAGCAGGAGGGAGATTAGTACAGATACGCAGTATTTT. This codes for CASRREISTDTQYF.

To note about this clonotype: A much larger clone is a single base away; this may be a read error. The V gene is TRBV4-3, the J gene TRBJ2-4, with D tentatively TRBD2 (6 bases). This CDR3 contains 16 residues. Germline V gives CDR1 LGHNA, CDR2 YSLEER. The CDR3 DNA is TGCGCCAACAGCCAGGAACTAGCACTAGCCAAAAACATTCAGTACTTC. Protein: CANSQELALAKNIQYF.

This clonotype was counted many times. This chain connects TRBV12-3 or TRBV12-4 to TRBJ2-1; 9 nucleotides line up with TRBD1. The CDR3 sequence is 15 residues long. V lost 6 bases and J lost 3; bases outside the gene matches: 6. CDR3 nucleotides: TGTGCCAGCAGGCCACAGGGGGCCAACTACAATGAGCAGTTCTTC. This encodes CASRPQGANYNEQFF.

About this clonotype itself: This may stem from a read error, because a much larger clone lies one nucleotide away. The rearrangement joins TRBV29-1 to TRBJ2-4; no definite D call. Germline values: CDR1 SQVTM, CDR2 ANQGSEA. V was trimmed by 6 bases and J by 7 bases, leaving 7 bases between them. The CDR3 sequence is 10 residues long. DNA for the CDR3: TGCAGCGTCGAGGAGAACATTCAGTACTTC. Translation gives CSVEENIQYF.

In the case of this clonotype: The junction departs from the called germline gene at one end, perhaps through a read error. J is TRBJ2-1 and V is TRBV11-3, with 7 bases identical to TRBD2. Germline CDR1 reads SGHNT; CDR2 reads YENEEA. The CDR3 extends over 15 amino acids. The CDR3 DNA follows: TGTGCTAGCAGCTTAGACGGACTAGGGTACAATGAGCAGTTCTTC. Protein sequence: CASSLDGLGYNEQFF.

This clonotype was recorded many times. The rearrangement uses TRBV11-2 and TRBJ2-5; D may be TRBD2 (6 bases). Germline CDR1 SGHAT, CDR2 FQNNGV. This CDR3 is built from 15 residues. V lost 4 bases to trimming and J lost 1 base, with 13 bases between them. CDR3 sequence: CASSSGLNPQETQYF. In DNA, the CDR3 is TGTGCCAGCAGCTCGGGACTCAACCCCCAAGAGACCCAGTACTTC.

This chain links TRBV5-1 with TRBJ2-3, with D uncertain. CDR3 length: 11 amino acids. Trimming stripped 6 bases from V and 8 bases from J, with 10 bases between. From germline, CDR1 is SGHRS and CDR2 YFSETQ. CDR3 loop: CASNFRGTQYF. CDR3 bases: TGCGCCAGCAATTTCCGAGGTACGCAGTATTTT.

The V and J genes are TRBV11-2 and TRBJ2-1, with 10 bases matching TRBD1. The V segment lost 5 bases and the J segment 12 bases; nucleotides outside the gene matches: 13. Germline values: CDR1 SGHAT, CDR2 FQNNGV. The CDR3 spans 15 residues. CDR3 sequence reads: CASSLKTGGISRQFF. In DNA, the CDR3 is TGTGCCAGCAGCCTAAAGACAGGGGGCATAAGCAGGCAGTTCTTC.

The rearrangement links TRBV6-5 to TRBJ2-7; 8 bases are a match to TRBD2. Germline CDR1 is MNHEY and CDR2 is SVGAGI. This CDR3 comprises 16 residues. Trimming at V came to 5 bases and at J to 5 bases, leaving 14 bases not matched to a gene. CDR3 residues: CASSGRGSGTWDEQYF. The CDR3 DNA reads TGTGCCAGCAGTGGCCGGGGTAGCGGGACCTGGGACGAGCAGTACTTC.

CDR3 coding DNA: TGTGACACCTCATACAGCAGGCAGAGCAAGCAGTACTTC. It specifies CDTSYSRQSKQYF. The gene calls are TRBV11-1 and TRBJ2-7; D gene ambiguous. Germline V gives CDR1 SGHAT, CDR2 FQDESV (reference sequence). This CDR3 comprises 13 residues.

This sequence joins TRBV28 and TRBJ1-2; D is unclear. The V end lost 8 bases, the J end lost 1 base, and 32 bases lay between the germline ends. Per the germline V gene, CDR1 is MDHEN and CDR2 is SYDVKM. The length of the CDR3 is 20 residues. In nucleotides, the CDR3 is TGTGCCAGCTCCACGGGCAGACTAGTTCCCCGTCAGCACAATAACTATGGCTACACCTTC. Its protein is CASSTGRLVPRQHNNYGYTF.

This clonotype was seen only a few times. The CDR3 spells CASSSDGQNIQYF. CDR3 bases: TGTGCCAGCAGCTCAGATGGGCAAAACATTCAGTACTTC. The chain joins TRBV7-9 to TRBJ2-4; D call uncertain. V was pared by 4 bases and J by 5 bases, with 9 bases between. CDR1 and CDR2 (germline): SEHNR, FQNEAQ (reference sequence). The CDR3 extends over 13 amino acids. The variable domain in full, completed from reference TRBV7-9 and TRBJ2-4, reads DTGVSQNPRHKITKRGQNVTFRCDPISEHNRLYWYRQTLGQGPEFLTYFQNEAQLEKSRLLSDRFSAERPKGSFSTLEIQRTEQGDSAMYLCASSSDGQNIQYFGAGTRLSVL.

As for this clonotype: Sequence at one end of the junction differs from germline and may be a read error. V is TRBV6-2 or TRBV6-3 and J is TRBJ2-2, with 7 positions matching TRBD2. Germline assignment: CDR1 MNHEY and CDR2 SVGEGT. This CDR3 contains 16 residues. The CDR3: CASSHERSGMIGELFF. CDR3 nucleotides: TGTGCCAGCTCTCATGAAAGGAGCGGGATGATCGGGGAACTGTTTTTT.

Points on this clonotype: A much larger clone differs by one base, so this may be a read error. The gene calls are TRBV12-3 or TRBV12-4 and TRBJ2-3; TRBD2 agrees at 8 bases. V lost 5 bases, J lost 7 bases, and 14 bases stayed unmatched. This CDR3 is 16 amino acids long. CDR3 in DNA: TGTGCCAGCAGTCCCGGACTAGCTGCGGTCTCAAATACGCAGTATTTT. Its protein product is CASSPGLAAVSNTQYF.

This sequence joins TRBV7-9 and TRBJ2-1, with D possibly matching TRBD2 (5 bases). CDR1 is SEHNR and CDR2 is FQNEAQ in the germline V gene (reference sequence). The CDR3 covers 15 residues. Trimming took 3 bases from V and 2 from J, leaving 11 bases between them. The CDR3 sequence: CASSFEIATYNEQFF. The CDR3 coding sequence is TGTGCCAGCAGCTTTGAAATAGCGACCTACAATGAGCAGTTCTTC.

In the case of this clonotype: One end of the junction varies from germline; a read error may be responsible. This rearrangement joins TRBV4-2 to TRBJ1-2; no definite D call. There are 15 residues in the CDR3. CDR1 and CDR2 (germline): LGHNA, YNFKEQ. The CDR3 coding sequence is TGTGCCAGCCAAGAGGGCAGGTCATCCGTCTATGGCTACGCCTTC. Its protein is CASQEGRSSVYGYAF.

In its sample, this clonotype was seen once. In this CDR3 the conserved last residue, phenylalanine or tryptophan, is missing, so a read error is likely. The rearrangement uses TRBV6-5 and TRBJ1-1; D is perhaps TRBD1 (6 bases). The CDR3 is made up of 19 amino acids. Trimming left V 0 bases short and J 3 bases short, with 23 bases between. Germline V gene sequence: CDR1 MNHEY, CDR2 SVGAGI. The CDR3 protein is CASSYSPPGVILGYTEAFS. Here the CDR3 DNA reads TGTGCCAGCAGTTACTCGCCTCCAGGGGTAATTTTAGGTTACACTGAAGCTTTCTCT.

A note on this clonotype: This may be a read error, as it is one base from a much larger clone. This rearrangement joins TRBV5-5 to TRBJ2-1, with TRBD2 matching 8 bases. CDR1 SGHKS and CDR2 YYEKEE come from the germline V gene (reference sequence). The CDR3 length is 14 residues. Losses at the gene ends were 2 bases for V and 7 bases for J; bases not matched to a gene: 5. The CDR3 reads CASSFGGRLNEQFF. The DNA of the CDR3 is TGTGCCAGCAGCTTCGGCGGGAGGTTGAATGAGCAGTTCTTC.

On this clonotype itself: With a much larger clone just one base away, this may be a read error. The chain has TRBV29-1 and TRBJ1-3; D unresolved. V lost 6 bases, J lost 0 bases, and 15 bases lay in between. The CDR3 sequence is 15 residues long. The germline V gene encodes CDR1 SQVTM and CDR2 ANQGSEA. The DNA for the CDR3 is TGCAGCGTCATGGCCCGACATGGCTCTGGAAACACCATATATTTT. As protein: CSVMARHGSGNTIYF.

Comment on this clonotype: This may stem from a read error, because a much larger clone lies one nucleotide away. This chain connects TRBV11-2 to TRBJ2-5, with D perhaps being TRBD1 or TRBD2 (5 bases each). This CDR3 is 12 amino acids long. Germline values: CDR1 SGHAT, CDR2 FQNNGV. V lost 6 bases, J lost 7 bases, and 12 bases lay in between. The CDR3 DNA is TGTGCCAGCAGTCGGGACCGGGCGACCCAGTACTTC. Protein: CASSRDRATQYF.

As concerns this clonotype: Compared with germline, one end of the junction differs, possibly owing to a read error. V gene TRBV11-3 combines with J gene TRBJ2-1, with D maybe TRBD2 (5 bases). CDR1 is SGHNT and CDR2 is YENEEA in the germline V gene. The CDR3 is made up of 15 amino acids. CDR3 protein: CASSLRASSFNEQFF. CDR3 bases: TGCGCCAGCAGCTTGCGGGCTAGCAGCTTCAATGAGCAGTTCTTC. Variable domain in full (rest from reference TRBV11-3 and TRBJ2-1): EAGVVQSPRYKIIEKKQPVAFWCNPISGHNTLYWYLQNLGQGPELLIRYENEEAVDDSQLPKDRFSAERLKGVDSTLKIQPAELGDSAVYLCASSLRASSFNEQFFGPGTRLTVL.

Concerning this clonotype itself: Mismatch with germline at one junction end may stem from a read error. The chain employs TRBV5-6 and TRBJ2-7, with D possibly being TRBD2 (6 bases). CDR1 is SGHDT, CDR2 YYEEEE, per germline. The CDR3 extends over 12 amino acids. CDR3 DNA sequence: TGTGCCAACAGCTTGCTATTGGGACTTCACTACTTC. This encodes CANSLLLGLHYF.

The chain is built from TRBV4-1 and TRBJ2-1, with a possible D match to TRBD1 (6 bases). CDR1 is MGHRA and CDR2 is YSYEKL in the germline V gene. The CDR3 extends over 14 amino acids. The germline V and J ends were trimmed by 3 bases and 7 bases, with 13 bases remaining between them. The CDR3 region has the DNA TGCGCCAGCAGCCACGCATGGCAGGGGAATGAGCAGTTCTTC. Translating it yields CASSHAWQGNEQFF.

This clonotype appeared once. A read error may account for a junction end that differs from germline. CDR3 nucleotide sequence: TGTGCCGGCAGTTCAGGGGTTGGTCAGCCCCAGCATTTT. Its translation: CAGSSGVGQPQHF. The rearrangement uses TRBV25-1 and TRBJ1-5; D may be TRBD1 (6 bases). This CDR3 contains 13 residues. CDR1 and CDR2 (germline): MGHDK, SYGVNS. Filled out from reference TRBV25-1 and TRBJ1-5, the complete variable domain reads EADIYQTPRYLVIGTGKKITLECSQTMGHDKMYWYQQDPGMELHLIHYSYGVNSTEKGDLSSESTVSRIRTEHFPLTLESARPSHTSQYLCAGSSGVGQPQHFGDGTRLSIL.

For this clonotype: A read error may explain this, as a much larger clone is one base away. This rearrangement joins TRBV4-3 to TRBJ1-4, with D perhaps TRBD1 (5 bases). Per the germline V gene, CDR1 is LGHNA and CDR2 is YSLEER. V lost 0 bases and J lost 8, with 16 bases in between. CDR3 size: 16 residues. CDR3 amino acids: CASSQDSWQGREKLFF. CDR3 nucleotide sequence: TGCGCCAGCAGCCAAGATTCTTGGCAGGGCCGAGAAAAACTGTTTTTT.

The chain carries TRBV12-3 or TRBV12-4 and TRBJ2-3; D gene ambiguous. The CDR3 sequence is 12 residues long. Trimming stripped 5 bases from V and 8 bases from J, with 11 bases between. The DNA of the CDR3 is TGTGCCAGCAGTCTGATTATGAGTACGCAGTATTTT. It specifies CASSLIMSTQYF.

In this sample, this clonotype turned up many times. The chain employs TRBV6-5 and TRBJ1-2; maybe TRBD1 (6 bases). Trimming removed 8 bases at V and 4 bases at J, with 17 bases between. Germline values: CDR1 MNHEY, CDR2 SVGAGI. The length of the CDR3 is 14 residues. The CDR3 is CASQPVGGAYGYTF. In DNA form, the CDR3 reads TGTGCCAGCCAACCGGTGGGGGGCGCCTATGGCTACACCTTC.

Ten or more counts support this clonotype. This chain joins TRBV29-1 and TRBJ2-2; 11 nucleotides match TRBD2. V dropped 7 bases and J dropped 4; count of bases not matched to a gene: 5. The CDR3 runs 14 residues. Germline V gives CDR1 SQVTM, CDR2 ANQGSEA. Written as DNA, the CDR3 is TGCAGCGGACGACTAGCGGGAATCACCGGGGAGCTGTTTTTT. Its protein is CSGRLAGITGELFF.

In the case of this clonotype: At one of its ends the junction is not consistent with the germline gene, which may arise from a read error. This chain uses TRBV5-4 with TRBJ2-1; no firm D call. Germline V gene lookup returns CDR1 SGHNT and CDR2 YYREEE (reference sequence). This CDR3 is built from 11 residues. The CDR3 region is CASSLYNEQLF. The CDR3, as DNA: TGTGCCAGCAGCTTGTACAATGAGCAGCTCTTC.

Regarding this clonotype: One end of the junction fails to match germline, which may point to a read error. V is TRBV12-3 or TRBV12-4 and J is TRBJ2-1; D possibly corresponds to TRBD2 (6 bases). The CDR3 length is 15 residues. The CDR3 loop reads CASSLFGSSYNEHFF. In nucleotides, the CDR3 is TGTGCCAGCAGTTTATTCGGGAGCTCCTACAATGAGCATTTCTTC.